The text below deals with one TCR beta chain. Its antigen remains unidentified. This sample was included in a study of shared clonotypes between healthy human individuals. Findings and caveats of the study: Clonotypes which were not shared had lower generation probabilities than clonotypes that all four donors shared.

Naive-designated CD8 cells lacked CD45RO, were positively enriched for CCR7, and omitted terminally differentiated effector memory CD45RA+ cells. In the study's own analysis: As immunoSEQ supplied junction-only sequences (without quality scores), filtering differed. TCRdb's copy holds only in-frame clones and misses some; the assay was immunoSEQ multiplex PCR. The DNA was the basis for D and trimming; V, J and clone size are from that table. The table lists millions of clones, 93% of them singletons. This CDR3 is built from 17 residues. Per germline, CDR1 SGHTA and CDR2 FQGNSA. V shed 5 bases, J shed 3 bases, and the junction held 13 bases outside the gene matches.

Sequenced input: naive CD8+ T cells from PBMCs. This TCR was recovered from a man aged 18-30 years in good health. Some clones in this sample may be carry-over from other donors' samples. The rearrangement links TRBV7-2 to TRBJ2-7; TRBD1 matches at 10 bases. As DNA, the CDR3 is TGTGCCAGCAGCCTCCTAGCCGGGGACAGGGGTCTCTACGAGCAGTACTTC. Its translation: CASSLLAGDRGLYEQYF.